Described below is a single T cell receptor (beta chain) sequence and its context. Its antigen is still unknown. This record comes from a study of graft-versus-host responses after intestinal transplantation. Whole-study context: Anti-thymocyte globulin induction, then tacrolimus and steroids for around three years, went to all recipients.

The germline V gene encodes CDR1 LNHNV and CDR2 YYDKDF (reference sequence). The CDR3 is 12 residues long. V was pared by 3 bases and J by 1 base, with 1 base between. Libraries were prepared by immunoSEQ multiplex PCR; TCRdb keeps only in-frame clonotypes and omits some of them. There are about 9,500 clones in the sample; approximately 88% occur only once, and about 10% lies in the top ten. Overall study findings and caveats: Marrow from the recipient contained GvH clones, some of which had appeared first in ileum or blood.

The V and J genes are TRBV15 and TRBJ2-1; D ambiguous. The origin of this receptor is a human patient who received an intestinal transplant, so some T cells may come from the graft donor. Sequenced material: PBMCs, taken 242 days after intestinal transplant. CDR3 region: CATSSSYNEQFF. The CDR3 nucleotides are TGTGCCACCAGCAGTTCCTACAATGAGCAGTTCTTC.